One sample yielded the 4 T cell receptor beta chains listed below, sequenced in a study of blood T cell repertoires in COVID-19. This table comes from immunoSEQ multiplex PCR, and its TCRdb copy is limited to in-frame clones, with some not included. The repertoire consists of over 65,000 clones, with approximately 88% occurring once and the leading ten covering around 1.2%. Sequencing was carried out using peripheral blood. The receptors come from a woman aged 60 to 75 with acute or convalescent COVID-19.

CDR3 in DNA: TGTGCCAGCAGCCGGACAGGGGACACTGAAGCTTTCTTT. Amino acids: CASSRTGDTEAFF. The genes are TRBV7-8 and TRBJ1-1; 9 bases are shared with TRBD1. The CDR3 covers 13 residues. The ends lost 5 bases at V and 3 bases at J; junction bases unmatched: 1. The germline gives CDR1 SGHVS, CDR2 FQNEAQ. Looking up the rest from reference TRBV7-8 and TRBJ1-1 gives the full variable domain: GAGVSQSPRYKVAKRGQDVALRCDPISGHVSLFWYQQALGQGPEFLTYFQNEAQLDKSGLPSDRFFAERPEGSVSTLKIQRTQQEDSAVYLCASSRTGDTEAFFGQGTRLTVV.

This clone occurred once. V is TRBV5-1 and J is TRBJ2-1; maybe TRBD1 (5 bases). Trimming took off 3 bases at V and 1 base at J, with 14 bases between the two ends. CDR1 is SGHRS and CDR2 is YFSETQ in the germline V gene. CDR3 length: 16 residues. The CDR3 DNA sequence: TGCGCCAGCAGCTATCGACAGCCTTTTTCCTACAATGAGCAGTTCTTC. It codes for CASSYRQPFSYNEQFF.

This sequence joins TRBV19 and TRBJ1-2; a possible D gene is TRBD1 (6 bases). V was pared by 6 bases and J by 4 bases, with 12 bases between. Looked up from germline, CDR1 is LNHDA and CDR2 is SQIVND (reference sequence). CDR3 length equals 13 residues. CDR3 region: CASRIQGLYGYTF. CDR3 DNA sequence: TGTGCCAGTAGGATACAGGGTCTCTATGGCTACACCTTC.

V is TRBV5-4 and J is TRBJ2-1; D ambiguous. The CDR3 runs to 13 residues. The V gene's germline CDR1 is SGHNT and CDR2 YYREEE (reference sequence). V lost 3 bases and J 5 bases, leaving 9 bases between the germline ends. This chain's CDR3 is CASSSPPDNEQFF. The CDR3 nucleotides read TGTGCCAGCAGCTCCCCCCCCGACAATGAGCAGTTCTTC.